A single sample is the source of the 6 T cell receptor beta chains below, sequenced in a study of cytomegalovirus exposure and HLA in healthy donors. With 60 Vbeta and 13 Jbeta primers, the PCR was carried out. Some clones are missing from TCRdb's copy, which holds only in-frame ones; the method was immunoSEQ multiplex PCR. The sample records 90,000 to 110,000 clones, 76% being singletons. Sequences were obtained from PBMCs. The receptors originated from a woman in her fifties or sixties in good health and CMV-seropositive.

The chain carries TRBV4-3 and TRBJ2-1, with 9 bases that match TRBD1. The CDR3 spans 19 residues. Trimming removed 4 bases from V and 8 bases from J; junction bases left unmatched: 21. CDR1 and CDR2 (germline): LGHNA, YSLEER. The CDR3 DNA reads TGCGCCAGCAGCCTTTTCTTTGGGGACTGGGACAGGGTAAGATATGAGCAGTTCTTC. Protein: CASSLFFGDWDRVRYEQFF.

The chain uses TRBV7-2 and TRBJ1-2, with 10 bases fitting TRBD1. Per the germline V gene, CDR1 is SGHTA and CDR2 is FQGNSA. This CDR3 has 15 amino acids. V lost 1 base and J lost 7; bases outside the gene matches: 6. The CDR3 is CASSLGQGAASGYTF. The DNA for the CDR3 is TGTGCCAGCAGCTTAGGACAGGGGGCTGCCAGTGGCTACACCTTC. Using reference TRBV7-2 and TRBJ1-2 for the parts outside the CDR3, the full variable domain is GAGVSQSPSNKVTEKGKDVELRCDPISGHTALYWYRQSLGQGLEFLIYFQGNSAPDKSGLPSDRFSAERTGGSVSTLTIQRTQQEDSAVYLCASSLGQGAASGYTFGSGTRLTVV.

The J gene is TRBJ2-2, the V gene TRBV5-1; 7 bases match TRBD2. The CDR3 length is 15 residues. Unmatched junction bases numbered 5, after V lost 2 bases and J lost 4 bases. Germline assignment: CDR1 SGHRS and CDR2 YFSETQ. Written as DNA, the CDR3 is TGCGCCAGCAGCTTCAGCGGGGCGAGCACCGGGGAGCTGTTTTTT. It encodes CASSFSGASTGELFF.

The chain carries TRBV4-1 and TRBJ2-7, with 9 bases fitting TRBD1. Per germline, CDR1 MGHRA and CDR2 YSYEKL. The CDR3 totals 17 residues. After removal of 0 bases from V and 4 bases from J, the junction contained 10 bases not matched to a gene. CDR3 residues: CASSQDLSTGGGYEQYF. The DNA of the CDR3 is TGCGCCAGCAGCCAAGACCTTTCGACAGGGGGTGGGTACGAGCAGTACTTC.

The chain recombines TRBV7-9 with TRBJ1-2; perhaps TRBD1 as D (5 bases). The germline V gene encodes CDR1 SEHNR and CDR2 FQNEAQ (reference sequence). The CDR3 sequence is 15 residues long. Trimming left V 0 bases short and J 2 bases short, with 10 bases between. The CDR3 here is CASSLAGHLNYGYTF. The DNA of the CDR3 is TGTGCCAGCAGCTTAGCCGGACACTTAAACTATGGCTACACCTTC.

The gene calls are TRBV5-6 and TRBJ1-1; no definite D call. The CDR3 contains 13 residues. Trimming pared 0 bases from V and 7 bases from J, leaving 10 bases between. Germline lookup yields CDR1 SGHDT and CDR2 YYEEEE. In DNA, the CDR3 is TGTGCCAGCAGCTTGGAGGCCGGACTTGAAGCTTTCTTT. Translated, it gives CASSLEAGLEAFF.